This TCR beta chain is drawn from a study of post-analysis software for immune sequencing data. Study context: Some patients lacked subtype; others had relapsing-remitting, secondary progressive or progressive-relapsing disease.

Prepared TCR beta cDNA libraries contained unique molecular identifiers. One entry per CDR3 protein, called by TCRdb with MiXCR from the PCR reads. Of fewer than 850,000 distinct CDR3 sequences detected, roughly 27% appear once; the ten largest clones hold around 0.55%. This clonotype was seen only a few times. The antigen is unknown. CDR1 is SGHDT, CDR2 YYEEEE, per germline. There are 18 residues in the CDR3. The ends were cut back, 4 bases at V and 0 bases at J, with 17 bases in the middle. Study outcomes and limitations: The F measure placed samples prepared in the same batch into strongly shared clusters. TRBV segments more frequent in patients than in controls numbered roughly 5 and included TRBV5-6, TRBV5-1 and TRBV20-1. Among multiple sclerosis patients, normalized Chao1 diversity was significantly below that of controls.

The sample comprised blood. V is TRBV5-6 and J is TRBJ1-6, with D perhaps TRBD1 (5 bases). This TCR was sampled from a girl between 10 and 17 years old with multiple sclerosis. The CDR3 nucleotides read TGTGCCAGCAGCAAAAAGGGACCGCTGAGCTCCTATAATTCACCCCTCCACTTT. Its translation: CASSKKGPLSSYNSPLHF.